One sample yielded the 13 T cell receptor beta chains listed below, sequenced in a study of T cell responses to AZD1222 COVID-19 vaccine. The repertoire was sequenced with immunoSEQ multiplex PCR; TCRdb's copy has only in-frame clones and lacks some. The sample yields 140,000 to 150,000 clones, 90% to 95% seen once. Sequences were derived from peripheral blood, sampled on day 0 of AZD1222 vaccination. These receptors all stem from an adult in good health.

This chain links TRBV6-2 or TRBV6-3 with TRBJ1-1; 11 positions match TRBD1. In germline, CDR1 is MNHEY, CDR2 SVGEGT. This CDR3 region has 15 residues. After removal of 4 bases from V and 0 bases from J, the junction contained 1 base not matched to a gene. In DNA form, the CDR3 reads TGTGCCAGCAGTTGGACAGGGGGCATGAACACTGAAGCTTTCTTT. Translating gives CASSWTGGMNTEAFF.

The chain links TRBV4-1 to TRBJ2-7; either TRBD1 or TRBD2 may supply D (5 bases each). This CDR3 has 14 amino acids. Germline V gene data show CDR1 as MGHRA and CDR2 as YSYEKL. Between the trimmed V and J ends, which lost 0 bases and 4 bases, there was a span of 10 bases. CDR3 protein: CASSQDWGSYEQYF. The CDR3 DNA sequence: TGCGCCAGCAGCCAAGATTGGGGGTCTTACGAGCAGTACTTC.

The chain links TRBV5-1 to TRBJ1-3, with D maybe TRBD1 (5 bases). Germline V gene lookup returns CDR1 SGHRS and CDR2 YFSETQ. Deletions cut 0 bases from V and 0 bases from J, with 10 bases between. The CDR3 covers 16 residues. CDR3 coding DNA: TGCGCCAGCAGCTTGGATGGGGGTCCCTCTGGAAACACCATATATTTT. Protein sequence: CASSLDGGPSGNTIYF.

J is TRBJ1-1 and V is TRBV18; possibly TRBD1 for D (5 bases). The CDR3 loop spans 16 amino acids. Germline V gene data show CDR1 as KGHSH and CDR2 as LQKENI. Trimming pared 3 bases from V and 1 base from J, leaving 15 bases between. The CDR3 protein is CASSPTGRTPNTEAFF. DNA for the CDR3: TGTGCCAGCTCACCGACCGGTAGGACACCGAACACTGAAGCTTTCTTT.

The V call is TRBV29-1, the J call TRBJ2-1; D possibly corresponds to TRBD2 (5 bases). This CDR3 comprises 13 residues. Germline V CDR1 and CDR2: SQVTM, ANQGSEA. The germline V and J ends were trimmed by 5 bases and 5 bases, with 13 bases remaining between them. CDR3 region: CSVPQLDHNEQFF. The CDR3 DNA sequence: TGCAGCGTTCCACAACTAGATCACAATGAGCAGTTCTTC.

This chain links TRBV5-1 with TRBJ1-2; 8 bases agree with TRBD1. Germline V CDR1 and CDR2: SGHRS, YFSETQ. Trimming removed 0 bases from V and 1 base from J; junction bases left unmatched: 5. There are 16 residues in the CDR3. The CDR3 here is CASSLAWTGSNYGYTF. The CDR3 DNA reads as TGCGCCAGCAGCTTGGCCTGGACAGGGAGTAACTATGGCTACACCTTC.

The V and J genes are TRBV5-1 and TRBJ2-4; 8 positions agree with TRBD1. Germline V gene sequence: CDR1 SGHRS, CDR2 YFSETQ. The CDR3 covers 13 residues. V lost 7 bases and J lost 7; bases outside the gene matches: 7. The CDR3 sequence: CASGPDRGNIQYF. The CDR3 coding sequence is TGCGCCAGCGGGCCAGACAGGGGCAACATTCAGTACTTC.

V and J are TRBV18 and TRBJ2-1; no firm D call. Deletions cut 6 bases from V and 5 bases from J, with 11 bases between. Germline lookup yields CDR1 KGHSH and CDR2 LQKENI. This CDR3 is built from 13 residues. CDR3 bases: TGTGCCAGCTCCCCTTTTACCCACAATGAGCAGTTCTTC. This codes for CASSPFTHNEQFF.

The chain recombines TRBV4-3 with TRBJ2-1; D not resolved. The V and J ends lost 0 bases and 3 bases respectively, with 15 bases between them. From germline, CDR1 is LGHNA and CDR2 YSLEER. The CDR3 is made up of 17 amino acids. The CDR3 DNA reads TGCGCCAGCAGCCAAGACGCGCCCGTGGGTAACTACAATGAGCAGTTCTTC. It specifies CASSQDAPVGNYNEQFF.

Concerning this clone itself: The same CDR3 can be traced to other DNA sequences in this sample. The DNA for the CDR3 is TGTGCCAGCAGCCAAGTTACAGGGGGGAATTCACCCCTCCACTTT. Translation gives CASSQVTGGNSPLHF. This sequence joins TRBV3-1 (or the pseudogene TRBV3-2) and TRBJ1-6, with 8 bases identical to TRBD1. The CDR3 is 15 amino acids. Unmatched junction bases numbered 3, after V lost 1 base and J lost 7 bases. Germline V CDR1 and CDR2: LGHDT, YNNKEL (reference sequence).

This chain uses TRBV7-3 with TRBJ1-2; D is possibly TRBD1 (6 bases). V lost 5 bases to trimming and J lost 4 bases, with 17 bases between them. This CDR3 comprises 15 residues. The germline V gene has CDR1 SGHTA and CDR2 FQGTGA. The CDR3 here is CASSPQTGEPYGYTF. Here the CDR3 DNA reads TGTGCCAGCAGCCCCCAGACAGGCGAACCCTATGGCTACACCTTC. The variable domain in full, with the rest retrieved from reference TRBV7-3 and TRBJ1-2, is GAGVSQTPSNKVTEKGKYVELRCDPISGHTALYWYRQSLGQGPEFLIYFQGTGAADDSGLPNDRFFAVRPEGSVSTLKIQRTERGDSAVYLCASSPQTGEPYGYTFGSGTRLTVV.

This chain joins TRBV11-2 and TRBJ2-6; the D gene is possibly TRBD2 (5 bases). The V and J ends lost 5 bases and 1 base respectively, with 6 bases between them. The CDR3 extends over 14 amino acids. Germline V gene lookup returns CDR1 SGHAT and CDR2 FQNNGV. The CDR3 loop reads CASSGRSGANVLTF. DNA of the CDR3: TGTGCCAGCAGCGGGAGATCTGGGGCCAACGTCCTGACTTTC.

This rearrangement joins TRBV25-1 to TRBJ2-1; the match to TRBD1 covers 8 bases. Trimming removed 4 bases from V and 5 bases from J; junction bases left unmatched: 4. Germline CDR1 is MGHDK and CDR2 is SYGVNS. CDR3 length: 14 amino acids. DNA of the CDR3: TGTGCCAGCAGTGGGGACAGGAGGGACAATGAGCAGTTCTTC. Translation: CASSGDRRDNEQFF.